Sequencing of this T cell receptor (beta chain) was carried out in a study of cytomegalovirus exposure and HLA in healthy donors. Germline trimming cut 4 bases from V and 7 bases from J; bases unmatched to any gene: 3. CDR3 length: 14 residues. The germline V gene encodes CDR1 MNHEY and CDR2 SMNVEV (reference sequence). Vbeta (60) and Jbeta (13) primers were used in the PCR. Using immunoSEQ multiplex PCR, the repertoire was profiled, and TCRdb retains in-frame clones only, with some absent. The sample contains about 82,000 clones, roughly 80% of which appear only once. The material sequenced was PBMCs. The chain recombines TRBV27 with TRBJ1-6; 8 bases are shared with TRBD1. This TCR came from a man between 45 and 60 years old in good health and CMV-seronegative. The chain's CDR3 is CASSWTGMNSPLHF. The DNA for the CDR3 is TGTGCCAGCAGTTGGACAGGGATGAATTCACCCCTCCACTTT.